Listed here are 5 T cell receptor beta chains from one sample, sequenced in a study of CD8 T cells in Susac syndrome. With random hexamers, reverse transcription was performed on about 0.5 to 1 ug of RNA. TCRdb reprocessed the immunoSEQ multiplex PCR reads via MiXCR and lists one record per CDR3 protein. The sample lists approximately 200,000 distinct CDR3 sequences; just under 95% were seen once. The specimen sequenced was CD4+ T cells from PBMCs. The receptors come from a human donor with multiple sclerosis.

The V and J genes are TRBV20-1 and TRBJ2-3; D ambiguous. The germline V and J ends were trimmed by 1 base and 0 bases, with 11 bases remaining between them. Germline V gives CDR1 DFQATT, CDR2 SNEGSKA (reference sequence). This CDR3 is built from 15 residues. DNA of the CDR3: TGCAGTGCTAGAGTGATGGCCGGAAGCACAGATACGCAGTATTTT. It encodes CSARVMAGSTDTQYF.

In nucleotides, the CDR3 is TGTGCCAGCAGTTTAGAAAGGGGACAGCCCCAGCATTTT. It translates to CASSLERGQPQHF. This chain joins TRBV12-3 or TRBV12-4 and TRBJ1-5; maybe TRBD1 (5 bases). The CDR3 runs to 13 residues. V lost 1 base and J 7 bases, leaving 8 bases between the germline ends.

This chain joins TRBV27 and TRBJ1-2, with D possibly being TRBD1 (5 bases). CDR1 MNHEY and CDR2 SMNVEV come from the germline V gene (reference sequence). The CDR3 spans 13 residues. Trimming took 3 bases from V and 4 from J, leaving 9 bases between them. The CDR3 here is CASSFGGPYGYTF. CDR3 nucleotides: TGTGCCAGCAGTTTTGGGGGTCCCTATGGCTACACCTTC.

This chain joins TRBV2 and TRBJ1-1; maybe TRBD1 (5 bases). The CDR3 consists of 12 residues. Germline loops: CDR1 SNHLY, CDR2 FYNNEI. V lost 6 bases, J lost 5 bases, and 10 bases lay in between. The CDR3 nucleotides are TGTGCCAGCAGCGGGACCCGAACTGAAGCTTTCTTT. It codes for CASSGTRTEAFF.

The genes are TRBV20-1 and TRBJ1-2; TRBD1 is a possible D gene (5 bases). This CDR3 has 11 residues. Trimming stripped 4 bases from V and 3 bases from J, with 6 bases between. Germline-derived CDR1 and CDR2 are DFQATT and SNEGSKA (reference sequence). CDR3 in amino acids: CSAKGYYGYTF. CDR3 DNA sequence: TGCAGTGCTAAGGGGTACTATGGCTACACCTTC.